The 15 T cell receptor beta chains given below trace back to one sample, sequenced in a study of blood T cell repertoires in COVID-19. Produced via immunoSEQ multiplex PCR; TCRdb's table is partial and in-frame only. Among just under 20,000 clones, roughly 84% were seen once, and the ten largest hold around a third. Material: peripheral blood. The source is a human donor with active COVID-19. The donor label of this sample is uncertain.

The chain links TRBV9 to TRBJ2-1, with TRBD1 matching 8 bases. Germline V gives CDR1 SGDLS, CDR2 YYNGEE. J was trimmed by 6 bases and V by 0 bases; bases with no gene match: 8. CDR3 length: 16 amino acids. CDR3 in amino acids: CASSVDFGQGINEQFF. CDR3 bases: TGTGCCAGCAGCGTAGACTTCGGACAGGGAATCAATGAGCAGTTCTTC.

The chain is built from TRBV2 and TRBJ1-2, with 9 bases matching TRBD1. CDR1 and CDR2 from the germline V gene are SNHLY and FYNNEI. The CDR3 extends over 12 amino acids. Trimming removed 6 bases from V and 8 bases from J; junction bases left unmatched: 4. CDR3 bases: TGTGCCAGCAGGGGGACAGGGTACGGCTACACCTTC. Amino acids: CASRGTGYGYTF.

The V call is TRBV7-9, the J call TRBJ1-1, with TRBD1 as a possible D gene (5 bases). Trimming shortened V by 3 bases and J by 0 bases, and 11 bases separated the two germline ends. CDR1 SEHNR and CDR2 FQNEAQ come from the germline V gene (reference sequence). The CDR3 runs to 15 residues. The CDR3 loop is CASSLEGRLNTEAFF. CDR3 in DNA: TGTGCCAGCAGCTTGGAGGGACGGTTGAACACTGAAGCTTTCTTT.

The chain has TRBV3-1 (or the pseudogene TRBV3-2) and TRBJ2-1, with D hard to call. Between the trimmed V and J ends, which lost 6 bases and 0 bases, there was a span of 18 bases. This CDR3 comprises 17 residues. The germline V gene encodes CDR1 LGHDT and CDR2 YNNKEL (reference sequence). The CDR3: CASSHSRSAGSYNEQFF. The DNA for the CDR3 is TGTGCCAGCAGTCATTCCCGGAGCGCCGGCTCCTACAATGAGCAGTTCTTC.

This rearrangement joins TRBV6-4 to TRBJ1-1; TRBD1 agrees at 8 bases. CDR3 length: 11 residues. From germline, CDR1 is MRHNA and CDR2 SNTAGT. The V segment lost 6 bases and the J segment 10 bases; nucleotides outside the gene matches: 4. The CDR3 region is CASRQGARAFF. The DNA for the CDR3 is TGTGCCAGCAGGCAGGGGGCCCGAGCTTTCTTT.

This sequence joins TRBV5-1 and TRBJ2-5, with 8 bases that match TRBD1. Germline values: CDR1 SGHRS, CDR2 YFSETQ. CDR3 length: 15 residues. V lost 1 base and J lost 2; bases outside the gene matches: 4. This CDR3 is CASSLPGQGQETQYF. CDR3 DNA: TGCGCCAGCAGCTTGCCCGGACAGGGACAAGAGACCCAGTACTTC.

The chain uses TRBV20-1 and TRBJ1-6; the D is unclear. The CDR3 consists of 10 residues. Trimming left V 3 bases short and J 10 bases short, with 4 bases between. Germline CDR1 is DFQATT and CDR2 is SNEGSKA (reference sequence). The chain's CDR3 is CSASPSPLHF. CDR3 in DNA: TGCAGTGCTAGCCCGTCACCCCTCCACTTT.

The chain is built from TRBV15 and TRBJ2-5, with D perhaps TRBD2 (5 bases). This CDR3 comprises 15 residues. CDR1 is LNHNV and CDR2 is YYDKDF in the germline V gene (reference sequence). Between the trimmed V and J ends, which lost 0 bases and 2 bases, there was a span of 10 bases. The CDR3 sequence: CATSRDPGKQETQYF. In DNA form, the CDR3 reads TGTGCCACCAGCAGAGATCCGGGAAAACAAGAGACCCAGTACTTC. Using reference TRBV15 and TRBJ2-5 for the parts outside the CDR3, the full variable domain is DAMVIQNPRYQVTQFGKPVTLSCSQTLNHNVMYWYQQKSSQAPKLLFHYYDKDFNNEADTPDNFQSRRPNTSFCFLDIRSPGLGDTAMYLCATSRDPGKQETQYFGPGTRLLVL.

This clone was recorded a few times. The chain is built from TRBV12-5 and TRBJ2-7; 8 bases match TRBD2. The V gene end was trimmed by 5 bases and the J gene end by 0 bases; junction bases not matched to a gene: 15. CDR3 length equals 18 residues. Per the germline V gene, CDR1 is LGHNT and CDR2 is FRNRAP. The CDR3, as DNA: TGTGCTAGTGGTGATCCCACCCTTAGCGGGACGAACTCCTACGAGCAGTACTTC. This encodes CASGDPTLSGTNSYEQYF. The variable domain in full, completed from reference TRBV12-5 and TRBJ2-7, reads DARVTQTPRHKVTEMGQEVTMRCQPILGHNTVFWYRQTMMQGLELLAYFRNRAPLDDSGMPKDRFSAEMPDATLATLKIQPSEPRDSAVYFCASGDPTLSGTNSYEQYFGPGTRLTVT.

The chain recombines TRBV9 with TRBJ1-6; TRBD1 matches 7 bases. CDR3 length: 14 amino acids. The germline V gene encodes CDR1 SGDLS and CDR2 YYNGEE. J gave up 11 bases and V 4 bases, and 9 bases lay outside the gene matches. In nucleotides, the CDR3 is TGTGCCAGCAGCCCCCGACAGGGCCGCACACCCCTCCACTTT. It specifies CASSPRQGRTPLHF.

The genes are TRBV6-2 or TRBV6-3 and TRBJ2-7; TRBD2 aligns across 12 bases. The V gene's germline CDR1 is MNHEY and CDR2 SVGEGT. Trimming removed 5 bases from V and 8 bases from J; junction bases left unmatched: 7. This CDR3 region has 14 residues. DNA of the CDR3: TGTGCCAGCAGTCTTTATGGACTAGCGGGGAAGCAGTACTTC. Protein product: CASSLYGLAGKQYF.

V gene TRBV4-2 combines with J gene TRBJ1-2; D unresolved. V gave up 1 base and J gave up 4 bases, with 4 bases separating them. Germline loops: CDR1 LGHNA, CDR2 YNFKEQ. The CDR3 extends over 12 amino acids. CDR3 DNA: TGTGCCAGCAGCCAAGCGGGCTATGGCTACACCTTC. This sequence encodes CASSQAGYGYTF.

This clone came up once. The V and J genes are TRBV4-3 and TRBJ2-1; 11 nucleotides match TRBD2. Germline assignment: CDR1 LGHNA and CDR2 YSLEER. The CDR3 spans 16 residues. The junction had 7 bases not matched to a gene; V was cut back by 0 bases and J by 9 bases. The chain's CDR3 is CASSQDSGLAAGEQFF. In nucleotides, the CDR3 is TGCGCCAGCAGCCAAGATTCGGGACTAGCGGCAGGTGAGCAGTTCTTC.

The rearrangement joins TRBV18 to TRBJ2-7; 8 bases line up with TRBD2. Germline values: CDR1 KGHSH, CDR2 LQKENI. CDR3 length: 14 residues. The V segment lost 8 bases and the J segment 3 bases; nucleotides outside the gene matches: 9. The CDR3 region is CASNPGGESYEQYF. The CDR3 nucleotides are TGTGCCAGCAACCCGGGGGGGGAAAGCTACGAGCAGTACTTC.

The chain has TRBV9 and TRBJ1-4; TRBD1 agrees at 7 bases. J was trimmed by 4 bases and V by 4 bases; bases with no gene match: 19. CDR1 is SGDLS, CDR2 YYNGEE, per germline. The CDR3 runs 19 residues. CDR3 sequence (DNA): TGTGCCAGCAGCCCTCATTGGGGAGCAACAGGGACAGTTAATGAAAAACTGTTTTTT. Protein: CASSPHWGATGTVNEKLFF.